This T cell receptor beta chain comes out of a study of shared clonotypes between healthy human individuals (TCRdb year 2020). For the study in its entirety: The cohort included three men and two women between 18 and 49 years of age. Blood TCR repertoires of several healthy adults were deeply sequenced to estimate repertoire size and the extent of clonotype sharing between individuals. Libraries were prepared and TCR repertoires were sequenced by different laboratories using diverse techniques, in order to increase sequencing depth and limit assay-specific biases. Per donor, leukapheresis produced somewhere between about 0.9 and 9.5 billion PBMCs. For each donor, three plates each were used for CD4 naive and CD4 memory, two plates were used for CD8 naive, and one plate was used for CD8 memory. What the authors observed across the whole study: Larger estimated clonotype richness was generally found for naive subsets than for memory subsets. Clonotypes shared by all four sorted-subset donors showed higher generation probabilities than non-shared clonotypes. Even with the large sequencing depth, rarefaction of the sorted-subset datasets indicated that sequencing was incomplete. Across several donors, roughly 5% of naive CD4, roughly 3.5% of naive CD8, approximately 2.5% of memory CD4, and approximately 0.4% of memory CD8 clonotypes were shared. Pairwise subsampling led to the expectation that sequencing depth would affect the degree of clonotype sharing among donors. The small number of donors limited the genetic and exposure-history diversity represented. Only blood was sampled, and tissue TCR repertoires likely differ from those in blood.

Trimming at the junction amounts to 0 bases on V and 5 bases on J, and the germline ends lie 8 bases apart. The CDR3 sequence holds 13 residues, the cysteine and phenylalanine included. The retained sequence is limited to the CDR3, 39 bases, with the frame set at the first base. Sequences SGDLS (CDR1) and YYNGEE (CDR2) are obtained from the germline V gene. In the case of this clone: Its antigen is not yet known. Base quality data are lacking; no much larger clone is found one base away. Distinct nucleotide sequences in the sample also encode this CDR3.

CD8 naive samples were CD45RO-negative cells positively selected for CCR7, giving a CD45RA+CCR7+ population that excluded TemRA cells. The donors were healthy, HIV-negative adults with no recently reported acute infections or vaccinations. Only Caucasian adults living in Nashville, Tennessee, USA were represented among the donors. Blood was collected by leukapheresis, and PBMCs were isolated by Ficoll-Histopaque density gradient centrifugation and then cryopreserved in liquid nitrogen vapor phase. Analytical flow cytometry was used to check the purity and quantity of every magnetically sorted T cell population. Genomic DNA was isolated from each sorted fraction and quantified by UV absorbance on a Nanodrop 2000c. Using the deep immunoSEQ assay, TCR CDR3 regions were amplified from genomic DNA by multiplex PCR. Extracted genomic DNA from each cell subset was distributed evenly across all wells of several immunoSEQ 96-well plates, and each plate was treated as a replicate. For sorted subsets, roughly 190 ng of genomic DNA, equivalent to some 30,000 T cell genomes, went into each replicate PCR. Purified libraries were quantified with a Qubit 3.0 fluorometer, sized on a Bioanalyzer 2100, and re-quantified with the KAPA Library Quantification kit. Each immunoSEQ 96-well plate was sequenced on its own single-read 150-cycle Illumina NextSeq 550 flow cell. The published analysis was carried out like this. Because only junctional sequences without quality scores were contained in the immunoSEQ output, filtering matching that applied to full-length reads could not be performed. To assign V/J genes and CDR3, sequences were annotated using PyIR, a Python wrapper for IgBLAST v1.9, with IMGT germline references. Reads with weak V/J assignments (E-value above 1e-6), missing CDR3, stop codons, out-of-frame junctions, or ambiguous translated residues were removed. V3J clonotypes were defined by identical inferred V gene, J gene, and CDR3 amino acid sequence. Percentage overlap between repertoires was computed as shared unique clonotypes divided by the size of the smaller repertoire. RTK rarefaction, the Chao1 estimator, and Recon v2.1 estimates of unobserved clonotypes were used to assess repertoire richness. Generation probabilities were computed with OLGA for all TCRbeta clonotypes obtained by the gDNA method from a handful of donors. The immuneACCESS repertoire file appears here via TCRdb, limited to in-frame rearrangements. These files lack a portion of the clones; in checked studies, under half of the deficit traces to unresolved V genes, and the cause of the others is not known. The D gene and trimming were derived from the DNA, and the V and J assignments and clone size from that table. Recorded for this sample are about 2.2 million clones; 93% of them occurred a single time. Around 1.8% of the sample belongs to the ten largest clones.

The sequence derives from a man younger than 30 in good health. Some clones in this sample may be carry-over from other donors' samples. The chain is encoded by TRBV9 joined to TRBJ2-5; TRBD1 is a possible D gene, resting on 5 matching bases. The specimen was naive CD8+ T cells from PBMCs. The intended sense of this specimen's cell subset or site label: CD45RA+CCR7+. The sequence in DNA is TGTGCCAGCAGCGTAGCAGGGTGGGAGACCCAGTACTTC. The encoded protein is CASSVAGWETQYF.